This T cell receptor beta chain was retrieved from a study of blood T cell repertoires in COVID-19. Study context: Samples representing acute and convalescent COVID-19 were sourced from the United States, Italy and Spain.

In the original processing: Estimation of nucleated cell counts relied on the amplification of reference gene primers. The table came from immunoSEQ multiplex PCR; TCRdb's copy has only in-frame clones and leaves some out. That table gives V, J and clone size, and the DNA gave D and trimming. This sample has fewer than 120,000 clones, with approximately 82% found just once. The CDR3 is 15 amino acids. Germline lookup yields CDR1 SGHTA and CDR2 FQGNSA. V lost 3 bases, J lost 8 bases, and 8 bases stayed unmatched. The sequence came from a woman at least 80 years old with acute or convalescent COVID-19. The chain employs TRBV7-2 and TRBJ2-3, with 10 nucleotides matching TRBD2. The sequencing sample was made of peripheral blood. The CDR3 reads CASSFSSGGPGTQYF. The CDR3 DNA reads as TGTGCCAGCAGCTTCTCTAGCGGGGGCCCGGGTACGCAGTATTTT. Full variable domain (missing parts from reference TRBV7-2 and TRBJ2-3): GAGVSQSPSNKVTEKGKDVELRCDPISGHTALYWYRQSLGQGLEFLIYFQGNSAPDKSGLPSDRFSAERTGGSVSTLTIQRTQQEDSAVYLCASSFSSGGPGTQYFGPGTRLTVL.